Each of the 29 T cell receptor beta chains below was sequenced from the same sample in a study of shared clonotypes between healthy human individuals. The data were produced by immunoSEQ multiplex PCR, yet TCRdb's version contains in-frame clones alone and is incomplete. The repertoire holds around 2.1 million clones, with more than 85% as singletons. Naivety among CD8 cells was defined by CD45RO negativity and positive CCR7 selection, thereby excluding terminally differentiated effector memory CD45RA+ cells. The sequencing sample was made of naive CD8+ T cells from PBMCs. Receptors originate from a man between 18 and 29 years old in good health. Some clones in this sample may be carry-over from other donors' samples.

The chain employs TRBV27 and TRBJ2-3, with 8 bases fitting TRBD2. The CDR3 has 15 residues. In germline, CDR1 is MNHEY, CDR2 SMNVEV (reference sequence). Trimming at V came to 2 bases and at J to 5 bases, leaving 6 bases not matched to a gene. The CDR3 reads CASSLGGLALDTQYF. The CDR3 nucleotides are TGTGCCAGCAGTTTAGGAGGACTAGCCCTAGATACGCAGTATTTT.

The genes are TRBV19 and TRBJ1-1, with D uncertain. Germline CDR1 reads LNHDA; CDR2 reads SQIVND (reference sequence). Trimming cost V 9 bases and J 6 bases, with 11 bases left between them. CDR3 length: 11 amino acids. The CDR3 bases are TGTGCCAGCCGCAGGTGGCCTGAAGCTTTCTTT. This encodes CASRRWPEAFF.

Only one count was recorded for this clone. At one of its ends the junction is not consistent with the germline gene, which may arise from a read error. V and J are TRBV6-6 and TRBJ2-7; the D gene is possibly TRBD2 (6 bases). Germline V gives CDR1 MNHNY, CDR2 SVGAGI (reference sequence). The CDR3 extends over 13 amino acids. The CDR3 DNA reads as TGTGCCAGCAGTTTCGCGGGACCAAACCCTTCGGATTTC. Its protein product is CASSFAGPNPSDF.

CDR3 DNA: TGTGCCAGCAGTTTGACGGCTTTCGGGATGAACACTGAAGCTTTCTTT. Protein: CASSLTAFGMNTEAFF. This chain uses TRBV28 with TRBJ1-1; D is unclear. The CDR3 extends over 16 amino acids. Germline V CDR1 and CDR2: MDHEN, SYDVKM. With 3 bases removed from V and 0 bases from J, the gap between germline ends came to 14 bases.

V usage is TRBV28 and J usage is TRBJ2-2; maybe TRBD1 (6 bases). From germline, CDR1 is MDHEN and CDR2 SYDVKM. The V end lost 11 bases, the J end lost 1 base, and 11 bases lay between the germline ends. This CDR3 spans 13 amino acids. CDR3 sequence: CAHKQGNTGELFF. CDR3 sequence (DNA): TGTGCCCACAAACAGGGGAACACCGGGGAGCTGTTTTTT.

The chain couples TRBV11-2 to TRBJ1-4; unclear D gene. The germline V gene has CDR1 SGHAT and CDR2 FQNNGV. The CDR3 runs 16 residues. V was shortened by 0 bases and J by 8 bases, with 16 bases between the two germline ends. The CDR3 region is CASSLDRIRLREKLFF. The CDR3 region has the DNA TGTGCCAGCAGCTTAGACCGGATCAGACTCCGCGAAAAACTGTTTTTT. The full variable domain, with the rest looked up from reference TRBV11-2 and TRBJ1-4, is EAGVAQSPRYKIIEKRQSVAFWCNPISGHATLYWYQQILGQGPKLLIQFQNNGVVDDSQLPKDRFSAERLKGVDSTLKIQPAKLEDSAVYLCASSLDRIRLREKLFFGSGTQLSVL.

The rearrangement uses TRBV7-6 and TRBJ1-1, with D possibly matching TRBD1 (5 bases). V was trimmed by 1 base and J by 0 bases, leaving 12 bases between them. Germline-derived CDR1 and CDR2 are SGHVS and FNYEAQ. This CDR3 is built from 16 residues. CDR3 DNA: TGTGCCAGCAGCTTAGTACGGGGGAACATGAACACTGAAGCTTTCTTT. It encodes CASSLVRGNMNTEAFF.

V usage is TRBV29-1 and J usage is TRBJ1-4, with D uncertain. The CDR3 has 11 amino acids. With 5 bases removed from V and 8 bases from J, the gap between germline ends came to 9 bases. Germline loops: CDR1 SQVTM, CDR2 ANQGSEA. For the CDR3, the DNA is TGCAGCGTTTACAGTGGGGAAAAACTGTTTTTT. Amino acid sequence: CSVYSGEKLFF.

This chain links TRBV30 with TRBJ2-7; D perhaps matches TRBD1 (6 bases). This CDR3 spans 13 amino acids. Germline-derived CDR1 and CDR2 are GTSNPN and SVGIG (reference sequence). Deletions cut 3 bases from V and 2 bases from J, with 11 bases between. The CDR3 nucleotides are TGTGCCTGGAGGGGCAGGGGACCCTACGAGCAGTACTTC. Amino acid sequence: CAWRGRGPYEQYF.

V gene TRBV29-1 combines with J gene TRBJ1-2, with D possibly matching TRBD1 (5 bases). The CDR3 is 14 amino acids. CDR1 SQVTM and CDR2 ANQGSEA come from the germline V gene. Trimming left V 5 bases short and J 4 bases short, with 17 bases between. CDR3 amino acids: CSVKGRDFGYGYTF. DNA of the CDR3: TGCAGCGTTAAGGGCAGGGACTTTGGCTATGGCTACACCTTC.

The V and J genes are TRBV28 and TRBJ2-7; TRBD1 might be the D (6 bases). The CDR3 covers 15 residues. Germline values: CDR1 MDHEN, CDR2 SYDVKM. V lost 3 bases to trimming and J lost 2 bases, with 14 bases between them. The CDR3 region is CASSFRREGAYEQYF. Here the CDR3 DNA reads TGTGCCAGCAGTTTTCGGAGAGAGGGGGCCTACGAGCAGTACTTC.

With regard to this clone: This sample also contains other DNA sequences that code for the same CDR3. CDR3 DNA: TGTGCCAGCAGTTTCGGCGGTCAGCCCCAGCATTTT. Protein sequence: CASSFGGQPQHF. This chain connects TRBV28 to TRBJ1-5, with D uncertain. Trimming removed 3 bases at V and 6 bases at J, with 6 bases between. This CDR3 region has 12 residues. Germline V gene lookup returns CDR1 MDHEN and CDR2 SYDVKM.

The V and J genes are TRBV30 and TRBJ1-5; possible D gene TRBD1, 5 bases. Germline CDR1 reads GTSNPN; CDR2 reads SVGIG (reference sequence). V lost 3 bases to trimming and J lost 1 base, with 19 bases between them. The CDR3 covers 17 residues. CDR3 residues: CAWSVPGGVLSNQPQHF. CDR3 bases: TGTGCCTGGAGCGTTCCGGGGGGAGTCTTAAGCAATCAGCCCCAGCATTTT.

This sequence joins TRBV9 and TRBJ1-1, with 8 nucleotides matching TRBD1. In germline, CDR1 is SGDLS, CDR2 YYNGEE. Trimming at V came to 0 bases and at J to 5 bases, leaving 9 bases not matched to a gene. The CDR3 loop spans 16 amino acids. The CDR3: CASSVAWETGGTEAFF. DNA of the CDR3: TGTGCCAGCAGCGTAGCTTGGGAAACAGGGGGAACTGAAGCTTTCTTT.

The rearrangement links TRBV7-9 to TRBJ1-6; the D is unclear. Germline-derived CDR1 and CDR2 are SEHNR and FQNEAQ (reference sequence). V was clipped by 1 base and J by 0 bases, with 13 bases between them. The CDR3 covers 18 residues. CDR3 sequence reads: CASSLEASSSSYNSPLHF. The CDR3 DNA follows: TGTGCCAGCAGCTTAGAAGCGTCCTCGAGCTCCTATAATTCACCCCTCCACTTT. Full variable domain (outside the CDR3, taken from reference TRBV7-9 and TRBJ1-6): DTGVSQNPRHKITKRGQNVTFRCDPISEHNRLYWYRQTLGQGPEFLTYFQNEAQLEKSRLLSDRFSAERPKGSFSTLEIQRTEQGDSAMYLCASSLEASSSSYNSPLHFGNGTRLTVT.

The rearrangement links TRBV7-2 to TRBJ2-3; no clear D gene. This CDR3 is built from 16 residues. The germline CDR1 and CDR2 sequences are SGHTA and FQGNSA. Trimming left V 0 bases short and J 2 bases short, with 12 bases between. CDR3 nucleotide sequence: TGTGCCAGCAGCTTAGCTGTCAGGACGGCCACAGATACGCAGTATTTT. Protein product: CASSLAVRTATDTQYF. The full variable domain, its missing parts supplied by reference TRBV7-2 and TRBJ2-3, is GAGVSQSPSNKVTEKGKDVELRCDPISGHTALYWYRQSLGQGLEFLIYFQGNSAPDKSGLPSDRFSAERTGGSVSTLTIQRTQQEDSAVYLCASSLAVRTATDTQYFGPGTRLTVL.

The chain combines TRBV4-1 with TRBJ2-1; the D is unclear. Germline CDR1 MGHRA, CDR2 YSYEKL. The CDR3 covers 13 residues. Trimming took off 2 bases at V and 7 bases at J, with 9 bases between the two ends. The CDR3 here is CASSQRAWNEQFF. The CDR3 bases are TGCGCCAGCAGCCAAAGAGCGTGGAATGAGCAGTTCTTC.

The rearrangement links TRBV19 to TRBJ2-1; possible D gene TRBD1, 6 bases. Deletions cut 10 bases from V and 2 bases from J, with 12 bases between. In germline, CDR1 is LNHDA, CDR2 SQIVND (reference sequence). CDR3 length equals 13 residues. CDR3: CATLQGPYNEQFF. In DNA form, the CDR3 reads TGTGCCACCTTACAGGGACCCTACAATGAGCAGTTCTTC.

The chain is built from TRBV28 and TRBJ1-2; 7 nucleotides line up with TRBD1. CDR3 length equals 15 residues. Looked up from germline, CDR1 is MDHEN and CDR2 is SYDVKM. V lost 5 bases, J lost 2 bases, and 8 bases stayed unmatched. DNA of the CDR3: TGTGCCAGCAGTCCCGCGGGACAGAACAACTATGGCTACACCTTC. Protein: CASSPAGQNNYGYTF.

The V and J genes are TRBV29-1 and TRBJ2-3; 10 nucleotides line up with TRBD2. J gave up 0 bases and V 3 bases, and 3 bases lay outside the gene matches. CDR3 size: 15 residues. In germline, CDR1 is SQVTM, CDR2 ANQGSEA. In DNA, the CDR3 is TGCAGCGTTGACGGACTAGCGGATAGCACAGATACGCAGTATTTT. Encoded protein: CSVDGLADSTDTQYF.

The chain couples TRBV28 to TRBJ2-1; 8 bases map to TRBD1. Germline CDR1 is MDHEN and CDR2 is SYDVKM. The length of the CDR3 is 15 residues. With 6 bases clipped from V and 2 bases from J, the junction kept 6 bases outside the gene matches. The CDR3 region is CASRGQDLAYNEQFF. Written as DNA, the CDR3 is TGTGCCAGCAGGGGACAGGACTTGGCCTACAATGAGCAGTTCTTC.

The rearrangement uses TRBV5-4 and TRBJ2-3; TRBD2 might be the D (5 bases). Trimming shortened V by 2 bases and J by 6 bases, and 10 bases separated the two germline ends. This CDR3 is built from 13 residues. The V gene's germline CDR1 is SGHNT and CDR2 YYREEE (reference sequence). CDR3 loop: CASSLSGPDTQYF. The CDR3 coding sequence is TGTGCCAGCAGCTTAAGCGGACCGGATACGCAGTATTTT.

The chain joins TRBV7-8 to TRBJ2-1; 9 bases match TRBD1. This CDR3 has 17 residues. In germline, CDR1 is SGHVS, CDR2 FQNEAQ. V trimming: 2 bases; J trimming: 2 bases; junction bases outside the gene matches: 7. The CDR3 bases are TGTGCCAGCAGCTTAACCCCGGGACAGGGTACCTACAATGAGCAGTTCTTC. Amino acids: CASSLTPGQGTYNEQFF.

The chain joins TRBV11-2 to TRBJ2-5; a possible D gene is TRBD2 (5 bases). With 1 base removed from V and 1 base from J, the gap between germline ends came to 19 bases. Germline values: CDR1 SGHAT, CDR2 FQNNGV. This CDR3 spans 18 amino acids. CDR3 region: CASSLGVSGWDPQETQYF. In DNA form, the CDR3 reads TGTGCCAGCAGCTTAGGGGTTTCGGGGTGGGATCCCCAAGAGACCCAGTACTTC.

CDR3 region: CASSYRGRTDTQYF. Here the CDR3 DNA reads TGTGCCAGCAGCTACAGGGGGCGCACAGATACGCAGTATTTT. V gene TRBV11-2 combines with J gene TRBJ2-3; 9 positions match TRBD1. V dropped 4 bases and J dropped 1; count of bases not matched to a gene: 0. The CDR3 consists of 14 residues. Germline CDR1 and CDR2: SGHAT and FQNNGV.

The rearrangement links TRBV7-9 to TRBJ1-4; the match to TRBD1 covers 7 bases. Germline V lookup: CDR1 SEHNR, CDR2 FQNEAQ (reference sequence). This CDR3 is 16 amino acids long. V lost 4 bases, J lost 3 bases, and 8 bases stayed unmatched. The CDR3 DNA is TGTGCCAGCAGCTCCAAGGGGGCAGGAGCTAATGAAAAACTGTTTTTT. Amino acid sequence: CASSSKGAGANEKLFF.

CDR3 in DNA: TGTGCCAGCAGCTTACCACGAACTGGTAGCGGGAATATATATGAGCAGTTCTTC. The encoded protein is CASSLPRTGSGNIYEQFF. The rearrangement links TRBV11-2 to TRBJ2-1; 8 bases match TRBD2. Trimming cost V 2 bases and J 8 bases; bases outside gene matches: 17. Germline CDR1 reads SGHAT; CDR2 reads FQNNGV. The CDR3 length is 18 residues.

V is TRBV6-5 and J is TRBJ2-7, with TRBD1 identical over 7 bases. The V gene end was trimmed by 5 bases and the J gene end by 3 bases; junction bases not matched to a gene: 7. This CDR3 spans 14 amino acids. CDR1 MNHEY and CDR2 SVGAGI come from the germline V gene. Written as DNA, the CDR3 is TGTGCCAGCAGTCAAACAGGGGAAGACTACGAGCAGTACTTC. Translated: CASSQTGEDYEQYF.

About this clone itself: This sample also contains other DNA sequences that code for the same CDR3. The gene calls are TRBV5-6 and TRBJ1-2; D possibly corresponds to TRBD1 (6 bases). The CDR3 consists of 15 residues. Between the trimmed V and J ends, which lost 0 bases and 2 bases, there was a span of 11 bases. Germline CDR1 and CDR2: SGHDT and YYEEEE. CDR3 region: CASSLDTGTNYGYTF. The CDR3 nucleotides read TGTGCCAGCAGCTTGGATACAGGGACCAACTATGGCTACACCTTC. The whole variable domain, remainder taken from reference TRBV5-6 and TRBJ1-2, is DAGVTQSPTHLIKTRGQQVTLRCSPKSGHDTVSWYQQALGQGPQFIFQYYEEEERQRGNFPDRFSGHQFPNYSSELNVNALLLGDSALYLCASSLDTGTNYGYTFGSGTRLTVV.